These T cell receptor beta chains were read from a single sample in a study of CD8 T cells in ankylosing spondylitis. From the 5' RACE reads, TCRdb called clonotypes with MiXCR, one entry per CDR3 protein. The sample includes some 63,000 distinct CDR3 sequences, over 5% of them seen just once. Sequencing was carried out using synovial fluid, either unsorted or a sorted T cell fraction (not recorded which). These receptors were taken from a male donor with ankylosing spondylitis. The conserved cysteine and the conserved F or W are not part of the CDR3 here.

v_call	j_call	cdr3_aa
TRBV20-1	TRBJ2-1	SARGWTSGTNEQF
TRBV3-1	TRBJ1-5	ASSWGDQPQH
TRBV6-6	TRBJ2-1	ASSYVGDEQF
TRBV18	TRBJ2-1	ASSPGGQKDHYEQF
TRBV7-3	TRBJ1-4	ASGKKEKLF
TRBV7-2	TRBJ2-6	ASSGPGMGAGANVLT
TRBV4-1	TRBJ2-7	ASSQDPGSYAGREQY
TRBV7-2	TRBJ2-7	ASSSSTPPEQY
TRBV7-3	TRBJ2-2	ASSLNGATAGELF
TRBV29-1	TRBJ2-6	SVRVPGQGGGANVLT